One and the same sample provided the 21 T cell receptor beta chains below, sequenced in a study of PD-1 and CTLA-4 blockade in melanoma. Sequencing used immunoSEQ multiplex PCR; TCRdb keeps in-frame clones, though not all of them. The sample has 20,000 to 25,000 clones, about nine tenths seen once. Sequencing used CD8+ T cells from peripheral blood, obtained before anti-PD-1 treatment. These receptors came from a human donor with melanoma.

The chain has TRBV5-4 and TRBJ1-1; D unclear. CDR1 and CDR2 from the germline V gene are SGHNT and YYREEE (reference sequence). This CDR3 is 13 amino acids long. The ends were cut back, 4 bases at V and 5 bases at J, with 12 bases in the middle. Written as DNA, the CDR3 is TGTGCCAGCAGCCCCCCTTCGGGGACTGAAGCTTTCTTT. Its protein is CASSPPSGTEAFF. The whole variable domain, filled in from reference TRBV5-4 and TRBJ1-1, reads ETGVTQSPTHLIKTRGQQVTLRCSSQSGHNTVSWYQQALGQGPQFIFQYYREEENGRGNFPPRFSGLQFPNYSSELNVNALELDDSALYLCASSPPSGTEAFFGQGTRLTVV.

Written as DNA, the CDR3 is TGTGCCAGCAGTTACGAACTAGCCGGCGGCGAGCAGTACTTC. This gives the protein CASSYELAGGEQYF. The chain has TRBV6-6 and TRBJ2-7; D is perhaps TRBD2 (6 bases). CDR3 length: 14 residues. The V end lost 2 bases, the J end lost 6 bases, and 14 bases lay between the germline ends. CDR1 is MNHNY and CDR2 is SVGAGI in the germline V gene (reference sequence).

The chain recombines TRBV27 with TRBJ2-7; maybe TRBD1 (6 bases). The length of the CDR3 is 14 residues. Germline V gene sequence: CDR1 MNHEY, CDR2 SMNVEV (reference sequence). The V and J ends lost 6 bases and 1 base respectively, with 13 bases between them. The CDR3 reads CASSPLTGSYEQYF. The CDR3 region has the DNA TGTGCCAGCAGCCCTCTCACAGGGTCCTACGAGCAGTACTTC.

This clone appeared a single time. The V and J genes are TRBV4-3 and TRBJ2-1, with TRBD2 matching over 8 bases. Looked up from germline, CDR1 is LGHNA and CDR2 is YSLEER. Trimming took 4 bases from V and 9 from J; bases not matched to a gene: 11. The CDR3 loop spans 15 amino acids. The CDR3 nucleotides are TGCGCCAGCAGCCTAAGCGGGGGCCCCCAGAGTGAGCAGTTCTTC. Its translation: CASSLSGGPQSEQFF.

DNA of the CDR3: TGCAGCGTTCCGGGACTAGCAACAGATACGCAGTATTTT. Protein product: CSVPGLATDTQYF. The gene calls are TRBV29-1 and TRBJ2-3; TRBD2 matches at 9 bases. This CDR3 region has 13 residues. Germline V gene data show CDR1 as SQVTM and CDR2 as ANQGSEA. Trimming removed 5 bases from V and 3 bases from J; junction bases left unmatched: 3.

The gene calls are TRBV27 and TRBJ2-3; TRBD1 is a possible D gene (5 bases). Between the trimmed V and J ends, which lost 2 bases and 5 bases, there was a span of 14 bases. CDR1 and CDR2 (germline): MNHEY, SMNVEV (reference sequence). This CDR3 has 15 amino acids. CDR3 loop: CASSLKGRAKDTQYF. The CDR3 region has the DNA TGTGCCAGCAGTTTAAAGGGCAGGGCCAAAGATACGCAGTATTTT.

The chain has TRBV7-9 and TRBJ1-1; D is perhaps TRBD1 (6 bases). CDR1 and CDR2 from the germline V gene are SEHNR and FQNEAQ (reference sequence). V was clipped by 6 bases and J by 1 base, with 6 bases between them. CDR3 size: 12 residues. The CDR3 DNA reads TGTGCCAGCAGGACAGGGAACACTGAAGCTTTCTTT. Residues: CASRTGNTEAFF.

The chain carries TRBV4-1 and TRBJ2-2; 8 positions match TRBD2. The germline gives CDR1 MGHRA, CDR2 YSYEKL. V shed 1 base and J 2 bases; nucleotides not matched to a gene: 12. This CDR3 region has 19 residues. The DNA for the CDR3 is TGCGCCAGCAGCCAAGGCGGGGGGCTAGCGGCGGGAAACACCGGGGAGCTGTTTTTT. Protein: CASSQGGGLAAGNTGELFF.

This chain uses TRBV14 with TRBJ1-4; TRBD1 agrees at 7 bases. Germline V gene lookup returns CDR1 SGHDN and CDR2 FVKESK. V dropped 4 bases and J dropped 6; count of bases not matched to a gene: 14. The CDR3 sequence is 17 residues long. CDR3 residues: CASSLLQGGELDEKLFF. The DNA of the CDR3 is TGTGCCAGCAGCCTTCTCCAGGGGGGCGAGTTGGATGAAAAACTGTTTTTT.

This clone was detected once. The chain links TRBV4-3 to TRBJ2-6; D may match TRBD1 or TRBD2 (5 bases each). Looked up from germline, CDR1 is LGHNA and CDR2 is YSLEER. V was trimmed by 0 bases and J by 4 bases, leaving 10 bases between them. The CDR3 sequence is 16 residues long. CDR3 residues: CASSQDHGAGANVLTF. Here the CDR3 DNA reads TGCGCCAGCAGCCAAGATCACGGGGCCGGGGCCAACGTCCTGACTTTC.

This clone was seen just once. The chain combines TRBV3-1 (or the pseudogene TRBV3-2) with TRBJ2-5; D is perhaps TRBD1 (6 bases). The CDR3 runs 15 residues. V shed 5 bases and J shed 4 bases, with 17 bases lying between them. In germline, CDR1 is LGHDT, CDR2 YNNKEL (reference sequence). CDR3 nucleotide sequence: TGTGCCAGCAGCTCCTCCAACTGGGGGCGAGAGACCCAGTACTTC. Translation gives CASSSSNWGRETQYF.

The chain uses TRBV27 and TRBJ1-3, with D possibly matching TRBD1 (5 bases). Trimming cost V 4 bases and J 2 bases, with 12 bases left between them. This CDR3 comprises 15 residues. The germline V gene has CDR1 MNHEY and CDR2 SMNVEV (reference sequence). The CDR3 region is CASSSPTDTGNTIYF. In nucleotides, the CDR3 is TGTGCCAGCAGTTCGCCGACAGACACTGGAAACACCATATATTTT.

V and J are TRBV7-9 and TRBJ2-5; D perhaps matches TRBD1 (5 bases). Trimming cost V 3 bases and J 5 bases, with 19 bases left between them. The CDR3 has 16 residues. Germline lookup yields CDR1 SEHNR and CDR2 FQNEAQ (reference sequence). Here the CDR3 reads CASSFPQGTKGETQYF. CDR3 DNA: TGTGCCAGCAGCTTCCCTCAGGGCACTAAAGGGGAGACCCAGTACTTC.

This sequence joins TRBV6-2 or TRBV6-3 and TRBJ1-5, with 7 bases identical to TRBD1. Germline CDR1 and CDR2: MNHEY and SVGEGT. This CDR3 is 15 amino acids long. V shed 2 bases, J shed 4 bases, and the junction held 5 bases outside the gene matches. As DNA, the CDR3 is TGTGCCAGCAGTTACCGGCAGGGGGGGAATCAGCCCCAGCATTTT. The encoded protein is CASSYRQGGNQPQHF.

This clone was observed a few times. The junction and the germline gene differ at one end; a read error may be behind it. This chain connects TRBV7-8 to TRBJ1-5; no clear D gene. This CDR3 contains 15 residues. Germline V gene lookup returns CDR1 SGHVS and CDR2 FQNEAQ. The CDR3 spells CASRLGRISNQPQHF. The DNA of the CDR3 is TGTGCCAGCAGATTAGGACGGATTAGCAATCAGCCCCAGCATTTT.

CDR3 amino acids: CASSQVWTPTYEQYF. The CDR3 bases are TGTGCCAGCAGCCAAGTTTGGACTCCCACCTACGAGCAGTACTTC. The J gene is TRBJ2-7, the V gene TRBV4-2, with D maybe TRBD2 (5 bases). This CDR3 contains 15 residues. Germline V CDR1 and CDR2: LGHNA, YNFKEQ. V lost 1 base and J lost 2, with 12 bases in between.

V gene TRBV7-6 combines with J gene TRBJ2-3, with TRBD1 identical over 9 bases. Per germline, CDR1 SGHVS and CDR2 FNYEAQ. Germline trimming cut 5 bases from V and 4 bases from J; bases unmatched to any gene: 7. The CDR3 runs to 15 residues. DNA for the CDR3: TGTGCCAGCAGCCCCGGGACAGGGAGCGCAGATACGCAGTATTTT. Translated: CASSPGTGSADTQYF. Based on the CDR3 plus reference TRBV7-6 and TRBJ2-3, the full variable domain is GAGVSQSPRYKVTKRGQDVALRCDPISGHVSLYWYRQALGQGPEFLTYFNYEAQQDKSGLPNDRFSAERPEGSISTLTIQRTEQRDSAMYRCASSPGTGSADTQYFGPGTRLTVL.

This clone has more than one count but fewer than ten. This chain uses TRBV27 with TRBJ2-2, with 8 bases identical to TRBD2. Germline assignment: CDR1 MNHEY and CDR2 SMNVEV (reference sequence). The CDR3 runs to 16 residues. V was pared by 0 bases and J by 3 bases, with 3 bases of the junction left unmatched. The CDR3 DNA follows: TGTGCCAGCAGTTTATCGTCGGGGGGGTACACCGGGGAGCTGTTTTTT. Translating gives CASSLSSGGYTGELFF.

The chain is built from TRBV7-9 and TRBJ2-7; D uncertain. The CDR3 runs to 14 residues. V was cut by 1 base and J by 3 bases, with 10 bases left in between. Germline assignment: CDR1 SEHNR and CDR2 FQNEAQ (reference sequence). Here the CDR3 reads CASSLVEGYYEQYF. The CDR3, as DNA: TGTGCCAGCAGCTTAGTTGAAGGGTACTACGAGCAGTACTTC. The whole variable domain, filled in from reference TRBV7-9 and TRBJ2-7, reads DTGVSQNPRHKITKRGQNVTFRCDPISEHNRLYWYRQTLGQGPEFLTYFQNEAQLEKSRLLSDRFSAERPKGSFSTLEIQRTEQGDSAMYLCASSLVEGYYEQYFGPGTRLTVT.

A single count supports this clone. This sequence joins TRBV3-1 (or the pseudogene TRBV3-2) and TRBJ1-2; D is unclear. With 8 bases removed from V and 5 bases from J, the gap between germline ends came to 18 bases. The V gene's germline CDR1 is LGHDT and CDR2 YNNKEL (reference sequence). The CDR3 loop spans 14 amino acids. CDR3 bases: TGTGCCAGCTCCCCCGGCAGAACGGTGTATGGCTACACCTTC. The encoded protein is CASSPGRTVYGYTF.

The V call is TRBV30, the J call TRBJ1-2, with D uncertain. Trimming stripped 1 base from V and 7 bases from J, with 10 bases between. This CDR3 has 12 amino acids. CDR1 and CDR2 from the germline V gene are GTSNPN and SVGIG (reference sequence). The CDR3 coding sequence is TGTGCCTGGAGTGCAGGCTCTGGTGGCTACACCTTC. It translates to CAWSAGSGGYTF.